This TCR beta chain emerged from a study of T cell responses to AZD1222 COVID-19 vaccine. Regarding the study as a whole: Among spike-specific TCRs, nearly half reportedly target unmutated variant regions. Dominant at 160-218 and 743-854, vaccine-associated CD4 TCRs also spanned spike. Two doses of AZD1222 preceded a rise in Spike-specific TCR breadth and depth.

Germline-derived CDR1 and CDR2 are LGHNA and YNFKEQ. The V gene end was trimmed by 1 base and the J gene end by 0 bases; junction bases not matched to a gene: 8. This CDR3 contains 19 residues. Points on this clone: What it binds is unknown.

Data came from immunoSEQ multiplex PCR; TCRdb stores just in-frame clones and leaves some out. The table records about 100,000 clones, around nine tenths of them present only once. The sequence was obtained from an adult in good health. The chain is built from TRBV4-2 and TRBJ2-1, with 11 bases matching TRBD2. Sequenced here: peripheral blood, sampled on day 0 of AZD1222 vaccination. CDR3 sequence: CASSQGAGLAASSYNEQFF. The CDR3 DNA reads TGTGCCAGCAGCCAAGGGGCGGGACTAGCGGCAAGCTCCTACAATGAGCAGTTCTTC.